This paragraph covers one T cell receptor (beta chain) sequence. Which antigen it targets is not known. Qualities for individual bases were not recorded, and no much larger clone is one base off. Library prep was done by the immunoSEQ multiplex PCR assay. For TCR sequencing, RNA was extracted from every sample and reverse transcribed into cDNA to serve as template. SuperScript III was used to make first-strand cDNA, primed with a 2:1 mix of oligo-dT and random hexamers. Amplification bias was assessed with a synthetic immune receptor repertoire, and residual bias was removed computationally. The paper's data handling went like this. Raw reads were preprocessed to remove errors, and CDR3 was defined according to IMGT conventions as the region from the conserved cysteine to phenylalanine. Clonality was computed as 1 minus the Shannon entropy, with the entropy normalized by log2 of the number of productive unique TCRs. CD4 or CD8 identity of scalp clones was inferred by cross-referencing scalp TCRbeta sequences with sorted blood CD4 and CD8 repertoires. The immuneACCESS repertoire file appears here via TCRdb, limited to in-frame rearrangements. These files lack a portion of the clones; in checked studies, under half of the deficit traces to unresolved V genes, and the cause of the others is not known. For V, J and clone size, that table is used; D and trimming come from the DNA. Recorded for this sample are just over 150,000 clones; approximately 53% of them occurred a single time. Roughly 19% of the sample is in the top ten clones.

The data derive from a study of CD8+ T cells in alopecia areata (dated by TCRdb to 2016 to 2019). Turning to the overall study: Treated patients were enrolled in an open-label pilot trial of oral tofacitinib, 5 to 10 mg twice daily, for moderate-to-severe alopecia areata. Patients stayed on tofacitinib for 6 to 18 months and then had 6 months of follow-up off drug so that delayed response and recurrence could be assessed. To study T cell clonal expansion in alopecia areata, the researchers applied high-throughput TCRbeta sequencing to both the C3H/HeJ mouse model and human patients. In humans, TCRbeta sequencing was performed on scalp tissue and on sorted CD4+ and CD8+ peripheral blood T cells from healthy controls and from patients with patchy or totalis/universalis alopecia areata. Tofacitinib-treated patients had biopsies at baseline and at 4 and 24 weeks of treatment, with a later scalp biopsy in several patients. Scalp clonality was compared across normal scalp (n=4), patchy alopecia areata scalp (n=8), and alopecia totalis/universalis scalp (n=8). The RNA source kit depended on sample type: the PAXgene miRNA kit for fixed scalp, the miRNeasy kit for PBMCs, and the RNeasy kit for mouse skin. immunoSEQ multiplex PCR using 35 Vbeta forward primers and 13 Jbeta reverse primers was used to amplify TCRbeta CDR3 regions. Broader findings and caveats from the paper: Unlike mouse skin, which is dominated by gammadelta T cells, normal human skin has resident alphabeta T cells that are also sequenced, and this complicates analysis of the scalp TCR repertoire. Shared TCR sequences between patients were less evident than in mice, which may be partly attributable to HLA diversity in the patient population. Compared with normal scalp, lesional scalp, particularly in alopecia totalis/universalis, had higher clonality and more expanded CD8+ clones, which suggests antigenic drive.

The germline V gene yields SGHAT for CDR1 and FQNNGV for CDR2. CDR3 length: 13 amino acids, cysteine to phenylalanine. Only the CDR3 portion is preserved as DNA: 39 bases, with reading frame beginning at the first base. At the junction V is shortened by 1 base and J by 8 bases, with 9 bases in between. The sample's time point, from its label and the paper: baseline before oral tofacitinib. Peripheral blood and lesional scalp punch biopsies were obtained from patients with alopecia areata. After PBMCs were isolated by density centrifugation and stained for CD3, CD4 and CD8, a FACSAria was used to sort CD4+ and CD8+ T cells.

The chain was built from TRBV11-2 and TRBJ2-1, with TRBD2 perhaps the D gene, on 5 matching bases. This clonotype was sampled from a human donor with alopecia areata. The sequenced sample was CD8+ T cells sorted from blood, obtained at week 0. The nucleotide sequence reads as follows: TGTGCCAGCAGCTTAGGGTCCGGGGATGAGCAGTTCTTC. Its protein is CASSLGSGDEQFF.